Below, 10 T cell receptor beta chains from the same sample are listed, as sequenced in a study of T cell repertoires in cytomegalovirus infection. TCRdb re-called the reads through MiXCR, storing one row per CDR3 protein. The repertoire has around 450,000 distinct CDR3 sequences, about a third of them found once; the top ten carry roughly an eighth. The specimen sequenced was PBMCs. These receptors all stem from a human donor in good health (CMV status not recorded). Some clones in this sample may be carry-over from other donors' samples.

The V call is TRBV2, the J call TRBJ1-5, with D maybe TRBD1 (6 bases). Trimming cost V 5 bases and J 2 bases, with 19 bases left between them. The CDR3 length is 17 residues. Germline CDR1 and CDR2: SNHLY and FYNNEI. The CDR3 spells CASSKGHLTVGNQPQHF. The CDR3 DNA follows: TGTGCCAGCAGTAAGGGACACTTAACAGTCGGCAATCAGCCCCAGCATTTT.

The chain has TRBV29-1 and TRBJ2-2, with D unresolved. CDR3 length: 13 residues. CDR1 and CDR2 from the germline V gene are SQVTM and ANQGSEA. Between the trimmed V and J ends, which lost 5 bases and 2 bases, there was a span of 9 bases. The CDR3 sequence is CSVPSHNTGELFF. In DNA form, the CDR3 reads TGCAGCGTTCCCAGTCACAACACCGGGGAGCTGTTTTTT.

This clonotype was counted between two and nine times. V is TRBV10-1 and J is TRBJ2-3; tentative D call: TRBD2 (6 bases). The CDR3 runs to 16 residues. Trimming pared 4 bases from V and 6 bases from J, leaving 20 bases between. Germline CDR1 is WNHNN and CDR2 is SYGVQD (reference sequence). The CDR3 loop reads CASSGGNRGILDTQYF. As DNA, the CDR3 is TGCGCCAGCAGTGGGGGGAACCGCGGGATTTTGGATACGCAGTATTTT.

This clonotype was seen at least ten times. The CDR3 DNA is TGTGCCAGCAGCTTATGGCGGGGGGGAGGCAATGAGCAGTTCTTC. Amino acids: CASSLWRGGGNEQFF. The chain uses TRBV7-6 and TRBJ2-1; 9 nucleotides align to TRBD2. In germline, CDR1 is SGHVS, CDR2 FNYEAQ. V dropped 2 bases and J dropped 6; count of bases not matched to a gene: 5. The CDR3 totals 15 residues. Looking up the rest from reference TRBV7-6 and TRBJ2-1 gives the full variable domain: GAGVSQSPRYKVTKRGQDVALRCDPISGHVSLYWYRQALGQGPEFLTYFNYEAQQDKSGLPNDRFSAERPEGSISTLTIQRTEQRDSAMYRCASSLWRGGGNEQFFGPGTRLTVL.

The gene calls are TRBV28 and TRBJ1-3; the match to TRBD1 covers 10 bases. The CDR3 consists of 15 residues. Germline CDR1 is MDHEN and CDR2 is SYDVKM. V lost 6 bases and J lost 7; bases outside the gene matches: 9. The DNA of the CDR3 is TGTGCCAGCAGGGGACAGGGGTCTCCCGGGAACACCATATATTTT. The encoded protein is CASRGQGSPGNTIYF.

This chain connects TRBV2 to TRBJ1-2; a possible D gene is TRBD1 (5 bases). The CDR3 is made up of 15 amino acids. Deletions cut 1 base from V and 2 bases from J, with 11 bases between. Germline CDR1 and CDR2: SNHLY and FYNNEI. CDR3 sequence (DNA): TGTGCCAGCAGTGAAGTCCGGGGCCTAAACTATGGCTACACCTTC. Residues: CASSEVRGLNYGYTF.

Notes on this clonotype: The CDR3 does not end in the conserved phenylalanine or tryptophan, so this is likely a read error. The chain employs TRBV10-2 and TRBJ2-1, with a tentative D call TRBD1 (6 bases). There are 15 residues in the CDR3. Germline V gene lookup returns CDR1 WSHSY and CDR2 SAAADI. The CDR3 loop is CAGAYTGQPYKEQFL. DNA for the CDR3: TGCGCCGGGGCCTATACAGGACAGCCATACAAGGAGCAGTTCTTA.

Note on this clonotype: This is likely a read error, given that the CDR3 carries no conserved phenylalanine or tryptophan at its end. The chain recombines TRBV4-1 with TRBJ1-6; no firm D call. Per germline, CDR1 MGHRA and CDR2 YSYEKL. This CDR3 has 14 residues. Trimming stripped 1 base from V and 10 bases from J, with 11 bases between. CDR3 nucleotides: TGCGCCAGCAGCCAAGCTAATCAAGGATCACCCCTCCACATT. Its translation is CASSQANQGSPLHI.

This clonotype has a count of ten or more. The gene calls are TRBV29-1 and TRBJ2-5; the match to TRBD2 covers 11 bases. Germline V gives CDR1 SQVTM, CDR2 ANQGSEA. This CDR3 is built from 14 residues. The trim removed 6 bases at V and 3 bases at J, leaving 6 bases unmatched. CDR3 loop: CSVLLAGGKETQYF. The DNA of the CDR3 is TGCAGCGTACTCCTAGCGGGGGGCAAAGAGACCCAGTACTTC. Full variable domain (missing parts from reference TRBV29-1 and TRBJ2-5): SAVISQKPSRDICQRGTSLTIQCQVDSQVTMMFWYRQQPGQSLTLIATANQGSEATYESGFVIDKFPISRPNLTFSTLTVSNMSPEDSSIYLCSVLLAGGKETQYFGPGTRLLVL.

The sample holds many counts of this clonotype. The genes are TRBV7-2 and TRBJ2-5; 7 bases align to TRBD2. Germline assignment: CDR1 SGHTA and CDR2 FQGNSA. V shed 0 bases, J shed 4 bases, and the junction held 5 bases outside the gene matches. This CDR3 spans 15 amino acids. CDR3 region: CASSLARGMSETQYF. CDR3 bases: TGTGCCAGCAGCTTAGCGCGGGGGATGTCAGAGACCCAGTACTTC.